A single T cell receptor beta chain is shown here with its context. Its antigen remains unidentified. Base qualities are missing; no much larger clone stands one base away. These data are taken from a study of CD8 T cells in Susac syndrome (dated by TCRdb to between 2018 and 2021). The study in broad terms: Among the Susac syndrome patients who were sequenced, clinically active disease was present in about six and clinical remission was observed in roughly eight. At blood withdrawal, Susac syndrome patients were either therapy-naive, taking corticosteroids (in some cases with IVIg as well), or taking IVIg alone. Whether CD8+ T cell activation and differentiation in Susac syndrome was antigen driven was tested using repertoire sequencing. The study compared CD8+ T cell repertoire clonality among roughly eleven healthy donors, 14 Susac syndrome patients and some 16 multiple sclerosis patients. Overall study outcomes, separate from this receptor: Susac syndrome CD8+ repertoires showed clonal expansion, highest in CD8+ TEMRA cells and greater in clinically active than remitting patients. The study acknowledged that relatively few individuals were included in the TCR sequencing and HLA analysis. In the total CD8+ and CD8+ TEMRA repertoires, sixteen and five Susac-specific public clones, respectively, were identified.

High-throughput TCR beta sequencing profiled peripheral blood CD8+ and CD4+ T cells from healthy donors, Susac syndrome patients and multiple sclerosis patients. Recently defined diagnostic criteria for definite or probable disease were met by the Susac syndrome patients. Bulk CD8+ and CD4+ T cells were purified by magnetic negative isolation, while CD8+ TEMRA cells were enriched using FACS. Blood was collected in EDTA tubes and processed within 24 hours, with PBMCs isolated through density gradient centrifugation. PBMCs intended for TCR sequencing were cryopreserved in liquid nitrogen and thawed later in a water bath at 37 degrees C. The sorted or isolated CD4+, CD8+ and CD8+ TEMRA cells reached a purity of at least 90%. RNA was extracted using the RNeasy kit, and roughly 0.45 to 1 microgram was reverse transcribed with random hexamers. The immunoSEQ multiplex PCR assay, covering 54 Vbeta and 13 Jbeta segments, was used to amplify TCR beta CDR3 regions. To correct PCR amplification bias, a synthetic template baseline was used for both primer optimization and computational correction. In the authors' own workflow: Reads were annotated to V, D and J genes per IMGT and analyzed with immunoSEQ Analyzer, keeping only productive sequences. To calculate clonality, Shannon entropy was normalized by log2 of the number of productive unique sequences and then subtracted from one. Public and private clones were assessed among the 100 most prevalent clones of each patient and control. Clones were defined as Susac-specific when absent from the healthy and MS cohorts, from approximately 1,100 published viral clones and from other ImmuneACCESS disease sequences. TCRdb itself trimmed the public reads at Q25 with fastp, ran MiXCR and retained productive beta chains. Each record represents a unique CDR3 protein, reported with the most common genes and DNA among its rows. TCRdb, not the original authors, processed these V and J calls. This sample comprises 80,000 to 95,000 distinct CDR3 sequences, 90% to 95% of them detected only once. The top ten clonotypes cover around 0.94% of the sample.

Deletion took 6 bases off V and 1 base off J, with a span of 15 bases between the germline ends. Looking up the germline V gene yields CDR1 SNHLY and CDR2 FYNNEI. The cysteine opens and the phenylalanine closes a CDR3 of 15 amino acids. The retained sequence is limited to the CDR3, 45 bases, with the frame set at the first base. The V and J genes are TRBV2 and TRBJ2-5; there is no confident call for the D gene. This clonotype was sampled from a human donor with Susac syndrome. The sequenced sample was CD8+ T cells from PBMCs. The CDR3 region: CASRDSAVTQETQYF. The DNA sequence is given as TGTGCCAGCAGAGACTCCGCGGTAACCCAAGAGACCCAGTACTTC.